Following are 8 T cell receptor beta chains from one sample sequenced in a study of radiation and T cells in renal cell carcinoma. Time point specified: blood 4 weeks post-SBRT, at nephrectomy. The treatment: 15 Gy SBRT to primary tumor, nephrectomy 4 weeks later. Produced via immunoSEQ multiplex PCR; TCRdb's table is partial and in-frame only. The sample includes some 44,000 clones, 70% to 85% of them seen just once. This specimen consisted of blood, obtained from a patient whose treatment included radiotherapy and nephrectomy. Receptors were obtained from a woman aged 70-85 years with renal cell carcinoma.

The V and J genes are TRBV5-8 and TRBJ1-3; D is undetermined. The CDR3 has 15 residues. Germline CDR1 reads SGHTS; CDR2 reads YDEGEE. Trimming stripped 5 bases from V and 1 base from J, with 13 bases between. The CDR3 here is CASREPVVSGNTIYF. CDR3 DNA: TGTGCCAGCAGGGAGCCGGTCGTTTCTGGAAACACCATATATTTT.

With respect to this clone: At one end, the junction sequence differs from germline, possibly due to a read error. The chain joins TRBV19 to TRBJ1-2; 7 bases are a match to TRBD1. Germline V gene data show CDR1 as LNHDA and CDR2 as SQIVND (reference sequence). This CDR3 region has 13 residues. CDR3 nucleotides: TGTGCCAGTAGGATAGACAGGGCGCATGGCTACACCTTC. This encodes CASRIDRAHGYTF.

The rearrangement links TRBV2 to TRBJ2-1; tentative D call: TRBD1 (6 bases). Germline V gene sequence: CDR1 SNHLY, CDR2 FYNNEI. The CDR3 sequence is 14 residues long. V was trimmed by 1 base and J by 7 bases, leaving 11 bases between them. The CDR3 bases are TGTGCCAGCAGTGAAGTCTACAGGGAAAATGAGCAGTTCTTC. Translation: CASSEVYRENEQFF.

The V and J genes are TRBV4-3 and TRBJ2-7; D is perhaps TRBD2 (5 bases). V shed 3 bases and J shed 1 base, with 13 bases lying between them. The length of the CDR3 is 15 residues. CDR1 and CDR2 (germline): LGHNA, YSLEER. This CDR3 reads CASSQSSATSYEQYF. CDR3 coding DNA: TGCGCCAGCAGCCAGAGTAGCGCTACGTCCTACGAGCAGTACTTC.

The chain couples TRBV27 to TRBJ1-6, with TRBD1 identical over 8 bases. The CDR3 extends over 16 amino acids. CDR1 and CDR2 from the germline V gene are MNHEY and SMNVEV (reference sequence). The V and J ends lost 7 bases and 4 bases, in that order; junction bases with no gene match: 9. The CDR3 loop is CASKTNRGGYNSPLHF. Here the CDR3 DNA reads TGTGCCAGCAAAACTAACAGGGGGGGTTATAATTCACCCCTCCACTTT.

This clone appeared once. The chain recombines TRBV19 with TRBJ2-5; D might be TRBD1 (6 bases). The germline V gene has CDR1 LNHDA and CDR2 SQIVND (reference sequence). The CDR3 consists of 13 residues. Deletions cut 4 bases from V and 5 bases from J, with 11 bases between. CDR3 bases: TGTGCCAGTAGTAGAGACAGGTGGGAGACCCAGTACTTC. Protein product: CASSRDRWETQYF.

The rearrangement links TRBV21-1 to TRBJ2-7; TRBD1 is taken as the D call from the table, unchecked against the DNA. TRBV21-1 is classified as a pseudogene. The CDR3 is 12 amino acids. Written as DNA, the CDR3 is TGTGCCAGCAGCAAAGACCAGGGCGCGGAGTACTTC. Protein product: CASSKDQGAEYF.

The chain links TRBV7-8 to TRBJ2-5, with 8 bases matching TRBD1. This CDR3 contains 16 residues. Per the germline V gene, CDR1 is SGHVS and CDR2 is FQNEAQ. The trim removed 4 bases at V and 5 bases at J, leaving 12 bases unmatched. The CDR3 region has the DNA TGTGCCAGCAGCTCAAACCCACAGGGGGTTAGGGAGACCCAGTACTTC. Protein sequence: CASSSNPQGVRETQYF.